These 23 T cell receptor beta chains were all obtained from the same sample, sequenced in a study of T cell changes during pregnancy in multiple sclerosis (dated by TCRdb to the late 2010s). The library was built by means of the immunoSEQ multiplex PCR assay. TCRdb re-hosts the immuneACCESS table, in-frame sequences only. Its copies lack some clones; in the studies checked, an unresolved V gene accounts for under half of them, and the cause for the rest is not known. This sample comprises 40,000 or so clones, roughly 90% of them detected only once. Of the sample, approximately 7.8% is held by the ten largest clones. The specimen was CD8+ T cells from peripheral blood mononuclear cells, collected before pregnancy. These receptors all stem from a female donor with multiple sclerosis, enrolled in a pregnancy study.

The genes are TRBV19 and TRBJ2-7; TRBD2 agrees at 12 bases. This CDR3 is 17 amino acids long. V trimming: 11 bases; J trimming: 0 bases; junction bases outside the gene matches: 14. Germline CDR1 is LNHDA and CDR2 is SQIVND (reference sequence). This chain's CDR3 is CAAMERRTSGASYEQYF. CDR3 in DNA: TGTGCCGCAATGGAGCGGCGGACTAGCGGGGCCTCCTACGAGCAGTACTTC.

This chain connects TRBV9 to TRBJ2-3; 14 nucleotides align to TRBD2. The CDR3 runs to 15 residues. V was pared by 5 bases and J by 4 bases, with 3 bases of the junction left unmatched. CDR1 SGDLS and CDR2 YYNGEE come from the germline V gene. The CDR3 spells CASSEGLAGADTQYF. CDR3 coding DNA: TGTGCCAGCAGTGAGGGACTAGCGGGAGCAGATACGCAGTATTTT. The full variable domain, rest sourced from reference TRBV9 and TRBJ2-3, is DSGVTQTPKHLITATGQRVTLRCSPRSGDLSVYWYQQSLDQGLQFLIQYYNGEERAKGNILERFSAQQFPDLHSELNLSSLELGDSALYFCASSEGLAGADTQYFGPGTRLTVL.

The chain has TRBV7-9 and TRBJ2-7; a weak D match, TRBD1 (6 bases). Germline V gene data show CDR1 as SEHNR and CDR2 as FQNEAQ (reference sequence). Between the trimmed V and J ends, which lost 1 base and 2 bases, there was a span of 9 bases. This CDR3 is 14 amino acids long. CDR3 region: CASSLVAGAYEQYF. For the CDR3, the DNA is TGTGCCAGCAGCTTAGTAGCAGGGGCCTACGAGCAGTACTTC. Combining the CDR3 with reference TRBV7-9 and TRBJ2-7 gives the whole variable domain DTGVSQNPRHKITKRGQNVTFRCDPISEHNRLYWYRQTLGQGPEFLTYFQNEAQLEKSRLLSDRFSAERPKGSFSTLEIQRTEQGDSAMYLCASSLVAGAYEQYFGPGTRLTVT.

V usage is TRBV28 and J usage is TRBJ2-7; D possibly corresponds to TRBD1 (6 bases). The V end was cut by 5 bases, the J end by 6 bases, with 11 bases between. Germline values: CDR1 MDHEN, CDR2 SYDVKM. CDR3 length equals 12 residues. The CDR3 DNA follows: TGTGCCAGCAGTAGCACAGGGTCCGAGCAGTACTTC. Its translation: CASSSTGSEQYF.

This clone was seen more than once but under ten times. V and J are TRBV4-2 and TRBJ1-1, with TRBD1 matching 9 bases. This CDR3 region has 15 residues. CDR1 LGHNA and CDR2 YNFKEQ come from the germline V gene. V was pared by 4 bases and J by 3 bases, with 6 bases of the junction left unmatched. The CDR3 region has the DNA TGTGCCAGCAGCCGAACAGGGGGCGAGGACACTGAAGCTTTCTTT. Amino acid sequence: CASSRTGGEDTEAFF.

V and J are TRBV28 and TRBJ2-3; D is possibly TRBD2 (5 bases). The CDR3 length is 16 residues. V dropped 6 bases and J dropped 5 bases, with 21 bases sitting between them. Germline values: CDR1 MDHEN, CDR2 SYDVKM. The CDR3 DNA is TGTGCCAGCAGGCCGACCGGGGAAGCGCCTCAAGATACGCAGTATTTT. It yields the protein CASRPTGEAPQDTQYF.

The V and J genes are TRBV2 and TRBJ1-4; 11 bases line up with TRBD1. Germline CDR1 reads SNHLY; CDR2 reads FYNNEI. This CDR3 has 19 residues. Losses at the gene ends were 3 bases for V and 7 bases for J; bases not matched to a gene: 16. The chain's CDR3 is CASSDPPGTGGVESEKLFF. The CDR3 coding sequence is TGTGCCAGCAGTGATCCCCCCGGGACAGGGGGTGTGGAAAGTGAAAAACTGTTTTTT.

V is TRBV9 and J is TRBJ2-2; TRBD2 matches at 9 bases. Losses at the gene ends were 0 bases for V and 6 bases for J; bases not matched to a gene: 6. This CDR3 has 16 amino acids. Germline V gene data show CDR1 as SGDLS and CDR2 as YYNGEE. In DNA, the CDR3 is TGTGCCAGCAGCGTAGCCTCCGGGACTAGCCCCGGGGAGCTGTTTTTT. Translated: CASSVASGTSPGELFF.

The rearrangement links TRBV21-1 to TRBJ2-4; TRBD1 is taken as the D call from the table, unchecked against the DNA. TRBV21-1 is a pseudogene locus. The CDR3 spans 19 residues. The CDR3 nucleotides are TGTGCCAGCAGCAAAGGTGTACAGGAGTTAAGCCCAGCCAAAAACATTCAGTACTTC. This sequence encodes CASSKGVQELSPAKNIQYF.

The V gene is TRBV6-6, the J gene TRBJ2-7; no reliable D call. Trimming stripped 0 bases from V and 0 bases from J, with 3 bases between. The CDR3 spans 13 residues. Germline V gene data show CDR1 as MNHNY and CDR2 as SVGAGI (reference sequence). CDR3 sequence: CASSYSSSYEQYF. CDR3 bases: TGTGCCAGCAGTTACTCCAGCTCCTACGAGCAGTACTTC.

The rearrangement joins TRBV13 to TRBJ2-1; D ambiguous. CDR1 is PRHDT, CDR2 FYEKMQ, per germline (reference sequence). Trimming removed 0 bases at V and 5 bases at J, with 8 bases between. CDR3 size: 14 residues. The CDR3 protein is CASSLGRIDNEQFF. CDR3 bases: TGTGCCAGCAGCTTAGGGCGTATCGACAATGAGCAGTTCTTC.

The chain employs TRBV15 and TRBJ2-3; 7 bases match TRBD1. Germline V gene lookup returns CDR1 LNHNV and CDR2 YYDKDF (reference sequence). The CDR3 runs 14 residues. Trimming at V came to 2 bases and at J to 4 bases, leaving 3 bases not matched to a gene. The CDR3 sequence: CATSRQGEADTQYF. The CDR3 DNA reads TGTGCCACCAGCAGACAGGGGGAAGCAGATACGCAGTATTTT.

This clone was observed a single time. The V call is TRBV25-1, the J call TRBJ2-1, with 9 bases identical to TRBD1. CDR1 and CDR2 (germline): MGHDK, SYGVNS. The ends lost 6 bases at V and 8 bases at J; junction bases unmatched: 14. The CDR3 loop spans 16 amino acids. CDR3 sequence reads: CASSAQEGQGRDEQFF. The CDR3 DNA is TGTGCCAGCAGCGCTCAAGAAGGACAGGGGAGAGATGAGCAGTTCTTC.

The J gene is TRBJ2-5, the V gene TRBV5-1; 10 bases are shared with TRBD2. Germline V CDR1 and CDR2: SGHRS, YFSETQ. Losses at the gene ends were 1 base for V and 5 bases for J; bases not matched to a gene: 11. The CDR3 has 17 amino acids. The CDR3 DNA reads as TGCGCCAGCAGCTTGTTTCTAGCGGGAGCCGGTCGGGAGACCCAGTACTTC. Residues: CASSLFLAGAGRETQYF.

This clone was seen once. This sequence joins TRBV28 and TRBJ1-2; tentative D call: TRBD1 (6 bases). V lost 7 bases and J lost 5, with 17 bases in between. Germline-derived CDR1 and CDR2 are MDHEN and SYDVKM. The CDR3 consists of 14 residues. CDR3 amino acids: CASTPEGDTYGYTF. The CDR3 coding sequence is TGTGCCAGCACCCCAGAGGGGGACACTTATGGCTACACCTTC.

The chain joins TRBV4-1 to TRBJ2-7; D gene uncertain. The CDR3 totals 13 residues. Trimming removed 3 bases from V and 3 bases from J, with 9 bases in between. The germline CDR1 and CDR2 sequences are MGHRA and YSYEKL. The CDR3 DNA follows: TGCGCCAGCAGCCATATCCACGGCTACGAGCAGTACTTC. This gives the protein CASSHIHGYEQYF.

This clone showed up many times. The chain joins TRBV6-1 to TRBJ1-1; a weak D match, TRBD1 (5 bases). The CDR3 is 14 amino acids. Germline V gene lookup returns CDR1 MNHNS and CDR2 SASEGT. With 3 bases removed from V and 1 base from J, the gap between germline ends came to 9 bases. CDR3 sequence reads: CASSDGRENTEAFF. Written as DNA, the CDR3 is TGTGCCAGCAGTGACGGCAGGGAGAACACTGAAGCTTTCTTT.

The chain recombines TRBV9 with TRBJ1-2; D is perhaps TRBD1 (6 bases). The CDR3 contains 14 residues. V was pared by 3 bases and J by 5 bases, with 14 bases between. CDR1 SGDLS and CDR2 YYNGEE come from the germline V gene. The CDR3, as DNA: TGTGCCAGCAGCGCCGCCGGGACATTGTATGGCTACACCTTC. Translated, it gives CASSAAGTLYGYTF.

V gene TRBV5-6 combines with J gene TRBJ1-1; 7 bases are shared with TRBD1. CDR1 SGHDT and CDR2 YYEEEE come from the germline V gene. This CDR3 spans 14 amino acids. The trim removed 4 bases at V and 7 bases at J, leaving 10 bases unmatched. The CDR3 sequence is CASSEGQSRGEAFF. The CDR3 DNA reads TGTGCCAGCAGCGAGGGACAGTCCAGGGGTGAAGCTTTCTTT.

This sequence joins TRBV10-1 and TRBJ2-3, with 10 bases fitting TRBD2. The germline CDR1 and CDR2 sequences are WNHNN and SYGVQD (reference sequence). The CDR3 is 14 amino acids. Trimming at V came to 10 bases and at J to 2 bases, leaving 6 bases not matched to a gene. The CDR3 region is CAKGLADITDTQYF. In nucleotides, the CDR3 is TGCGCCAAAGGACTAGCGGATATCACAGATACGCAGTATTTT.

This clone was picked up a small number of times. The V and J genes are TRBV27 and TRBJ2-5; D is ambiguous. Deletions cut 2 bases from V and 5 bases from J, with 18 bases between. This CDR3 contains 16 residues. The germline V gene has CDR1 MNHEY and CDR2 SMNVEV (reference sequence). CDR3 nucleotide sequence: TGTGCCAGCAGTTTAGCCGCGACTCCTAAGTCGGAGACCCAGTACTTC. Translated, it gives CASSLAATPKSETQYF.

V gene TRBV5-6 combines with J gene TRBJ2-3; TRBD2 matches 7 bases. CDR1 is SGHDT, CDR2 YYEEEE, per germline. The J segment lost 0 bases and the V segment lost 3 bases, leaving 7 bases of the junction unmatched. The CDR3 length is 16 residues. The CDR3 reads CASSSKTSESTDTQYF. The CDR3 DNA reads as TGTGCCAGCAGCTCGAAAACTAGCGAGAGCACAGATACGCAGTATTTT.

V is TRBV6-5 and J is TRBJ2-6; D is undetermined. CDR3 length equals 15 residues. Germline V gene lookup returns CDR1 MNHEY and CDR2 SVGAGI. The V end lost 3 bases, the J end lost 0 bases, and 6 bases lay between the germline ends. The CDR3 protein is CASSYPNSGANVLTF. As DNA, the CDR3 is TGTGCCAGCAGTTATCCAAACTCTGGGGCCAACGTCCTGACTTTC.